This T cell receptor beta chain came from a study of blood T cell repertoires in COVID-19 (dated by TCRdb to the early 2020s). Describing the broader study: Samples from collaborators originated in the United States, Italy and Spain and spanned both the acute and convalescent phases of COVID-19. The prospective study material was composed of cDNA or gDNA derived from T cells, B-cell-depleted T cells, or PBMCs. Subjects who had been exposed to COVID-19, were actively infected with it, or had recovered from it provided the deeply sampled blood TCRbeta repertoires that made up the dataset. The repertoires were released in a freely available public database meant as a resource for research on the immune response to SARS-CoV-2. The samples were drawn from two sources: the first 160 participants of the ongoing ImmuneRACE study, and some 1,300 subjects contributed by 6 global collaborators. The sample metadata nearly always contained a de-identified subject ID, COVID-19 status, age in years and sex. HLA class I and class II types, where available, came from metadata supplied by the sample provider rather than from assay-based typing.

TCRbeta CDR3 regions were amplified from genomic DNA using the immunoSEQ Assay, a bias-controlled multiplex PCR. As for the original processing: The number of nucleated cells in each sample was estimated from the amplification of reference gene primers within the assay. To quantify the absolute abundance of each unique TCRbeta CDR3 rearrangement, sequence reads were collapsed and filtered. For each sample, productive Simpson clonality was calculated as the square root of Simpson's diversity index over productive rearrangements. TCRdb retrieved this table from immuneACCESS and kept in-frame rearrangements only. Not all clones are present; in checked studies, unresolved V genes account for under half, and no reason is known for the remainder. The V and J calls and the clone size are those of that table, but D and trimming were determined from the DNA. This sample gives over 200,000 clones in total; 70% to 90% of them show up just once. The ten most abundant clones make up roughly 12% of the sample.

This clone was counted only a few times. The target of this receptor is not known. No per-base quality is available; no much larger clone lies one base away. V and J lose 7 bases and 3 bases, and a span of 15 bases separates them. The germline V gene supplies CDR1 MNHEY and CDR2 SVGAGI. The CDR3 runs 14 amino acids, cysteine and phenylalanine included. Only the CDR3 DNA stays, 42 bases, in frame from base 1. What the study reported, not specific to this receptor: The quantity of clinical and demographic metadata differed by source and by participant and was supplied without curation.

Another Seattle source contributed samples from volunteer blood donors who had recovered from COVID-19. Each collaborating institution followed its own protocols to collect whole blood in K2EDTA tubes. For TCRbeta analysis, collaborators shipped samples as frozen whole blood, isolated PBMCs, or DNA extracted from either of those sample types. The receptor chain draws on TRBV6-5 and TRBJ2-5; D gene: possibly TRBD2, on 6 matching bases. Specimen: peripheral blood. The receptor was isolated from a woman aged 18-29 years who had recovered from COVID-19. The sequenced DNA is TGTGCCAGCACCGAGGTAGCGGCGGAAGAGACCCAGTACTTC. Its translation is CASTEVAAEETQYF.